One and the same sample provided the 29 T cell receptor beta chains below, sequenced in a study of Graves' ophthalmopathy and Graves' hyperthyroidism. RNA transcripts served as template for amplifying TCR beta CDR3 sequences. RT-PCR with HTBI primers came first, then second-round multiplex PCR. TCRdb re-called the multiplex PCR reads with MiXCR, one entry per CDR3 protein. The repertoire holds 20,000 to 25,000 distinct CDR3 sequences, with about half as singletons. The sample was peripheral blood. Source of these receptors: an adult woman with stable Graves' hyperthyroidism.

This clonotype was seen more than once but under ten times. The chain carries TRBV24-1 and TRBJ2-2; no reliable D call. The germline V gene has CDR1 KGHDR and CDR2 SFDVKD. CDR3 length equals 16 residues. V was clipped by 0 bases and J by 0 bases, with 7 bases between them. The CDR3 loop reads CATSDLGPANTGELFF. The CDR3 region has the DNA TGTGCCACCAGTGATTTGGGACCAGCGAACACCGGGGAGCTGTTTTTT.

This clonotype has just a few counts. This could be a read error, since a much larger clone is one nucleotide away. J is TRBJ1-5 and V is TRBV30, with a weak D call TRBD1 (6 bases). The length of the CDR3 is 14 residues. V lost 5 bases and J lost 6, with 17 bases in between. Looked up from germline, CDR1 is GTSNPN and CDR2 is SVGIG (reference sequence). The CDR3 bases are TGTGCCTGGTCGGGGGGGGCGGATGTTCAGCCCCAGCATTTT. It codes for CAWSGGADVQPQHF.

Sample share makes this clonotype medium-sized. The CDR3 coding sequence is TGCAGTGCTAGAGATGAGGGACTCAGCTACGAGCAGTACTTC. Residues: CSARDEGLSYEQYF. The chain uses TRBV20-1 and TRBJ2-7, with D possibly TRBD2 on 6 matching bases. From germline, CDR1 is DFQATT and CDR2 SNEGSKA (reference sequence). The CDR3 runs 14 residues. Trimming left V 0 bases short and J 3 bases short, with 12 bases between.

The chain uses TRBV20-1 and TRBJ2-2; D uncertain. The germline gives CDR1 DFQATT, CDR2 SNEGSKA (reference sequence). The CDR3 covers 12 residues. V was trimmed by 0 bases and J by 7 bases, leaving 6 bases between them. DNA of the CDR3: TGCAGTGCTAGAGATCGTAGCGGGGAGCTGTTTTTT. It encodes CSARDRSGELFF.

The chain recombines TRBV28 with TRBJ2-7, with D unresolved. V lost 3 bases to trimming and J lost 2 bases, with 17 bases between them. Looked up from germline, CDR1 is MDHEN and CDR2 is SYDVKM. The CDR3 runs 16 residues. The CDR3 bases are TGTGCCAGCAGTTTTGGAGCGAACATACGACCCTACGAGCAGTACTTC. It yields the protein CASSFGANIRPYEQYF. Full variable domain (rest looked up from reference TRBV28 and TRBJ2-7): DVKVTQSSRYLVKRTGEKVFLECVQDMDHENMFWYRQDPGLGLRLIYFSYDVKMKEKGDIPEGYSVSREKKERFSLILESASTNQTSMYLCASSFGANIRPYEQYFGPGTRLTVT.

This clonotype is medium-sized. The V gene is TRBV9, the J gene TRBJ2-1; 15 nucleotides match TRBD2. Germline loops: CDR1 SGDLS, CDR2 YYNGEE. The CDR3 has 15 amino acids. The ends lost 3 bases at V and 9 bases at J; junction bases unmatched: 4. The CDR3 sequence is CASSEGLAGGVEQFF. The CDR3 nucleotides read TGTGCCAGCAGCGAGGGACTAGCGGGAGGCGTTGAGCAGTTCTTC.

This clonotype has a count of ten or more. The rearrangement uses TRBV20-1 and TRBJ1-1; no clear D gene. V lost 6 bases and J 6 bases, leaving 14 bases between the germline ends. The CDR3 runs to 12 residues. CDR1 is DFQATT, CDR2 SNEGSKA, per germline (reference sequence). This CDR3 reads CSATVGLAEAFF. For the CDR3, the DNA is TGCAGTGCAACGGTGGGTTTAGCTGAAGCTTTCTTT.

This clonotype showed up many times. The chain carries TRBV5-5 and TRBJ2-1; 7 positions agree with TRBD2. The germline gives CDR1 SGHKS, CDR2 YYEKEE (reference sequence). V shed 0 bases, J shed 4 bases, and the junction held 10 bases outside the gene matches. The CDR3 runs to 17 residues. DNA of the CDR3: TGTGCCAGCAGCTTGGGTTCGGGAGGAGGAATTTACAATGAGCAGTTCTTC. Protein product: CASSLGSGGGIYNEQFF. Complete variable domain (other parts from reference TRBV5-5 and TRBJ2-1): DAGVTQSPTHLIKTRGQQVTLRCSPISGHKSVSWYQQVLGQGPQFIFQYYEKEERGRGNFPDRFSARQFPNYSSELNVNALLLGDSALYLCASSLGSGGGIYNEQFFGPGTRLTVL.

J is TRBJ2-1 and V is TRBV20-1; D is unresolved. Germline CDR1 reads DFQATT; CDR2 reads SNEGSKA (reference sequence). There are 12 residues in the CDR3. The CDR3 DNA follows: TGCAGCCCTATGGATAACTTCAATGAGCAGTTCTTC. Translation: CSPMDNFNEQFF.

The chain links TRBV12-3 or TRBV12-4 to TRBJ2-3, with TRBD2 matching 8 bases. The CDR3 is 18 residues long. J was trimmed by 3 bases and V by 4 bases; bases with no gene match: 15. As DNA, the CDR3 is TGTGCCAGCAGTTCGATAGGACCAGCGGGAGTGGGGACAGATACGCAGTATTTT. This gives the protein CASSSIGPAGVGTDTQYF.

CDR3 in DNA: TGCAGCGCAGGAGTTGGGAATGAAAAACTGTTTTTT. Translation: CSAGVGNEKLFF. The chain has TRBV29-1 and TRBJ1-4; D is unclear. From germline, CDR1 is SQVTM and CDR2 ANQGSEA. The CDR3 covers 12 residues. V shed 7 bases and J shed 5 bases, with 11 bases lying between them.

The rearrangement uses TRBV20-1 and TRBJ2-7, with 9 nucleotides matching TRBD1. Germline CDR1 is DFQATT and CDR2 is SNEGSKA (reference sequence). The CDR3 runs 12 residues. With 6 bases clipped from V and 5 bases from J, the junction kept 5 bases outside the gene matches. The CDR3 nucleotides are TGCAGTGCCACACAGGGGGCCCACGAGCAGTACTTC. It translates to CSATQGAHEQYF.

The sample holds a few counts of this clonotype. The genes are TRBV18 and TRBJ2-1; D may be TRBD1 or TRBD2 (5 bases each). CDR3 length equals 16 residues. Germline CDR1 KGHSH, CDR2 LQKENI. Trimming shortened V by 2 bases and J by 6 bases, and 17 bases separated the two germline ends. CDR3 residues: CASSPAGTVPGNEQFF. CDR3 nucleotide sequence: TGTGCCAGCTCACCAGCCGGGACGGTCCCTGGCAATGAGCAGTTCTTC.

V and J are TRBV7-2 and TRBJ2-1; no definite D call. CDR1 and CDR2 from the germline V gene are SGHTA and FQGNSA. This CDR3 is built from 12 residues. For the CDR3, the DNA is TGTGCTAGCTACTCCCCCGACAATGAGCAGTTCTTC. Residues: CASYSPDNEQFF.

This clonotype was observed many times. The V call is TRBV18, the J call TRBJ1-5; 7 bases are a match to TRBD1. Germline CDR1 is KGHSH and CDR2 is LQKENI. The J segment lost 5 bases and the V segment lost 4 bases, leaving 5 bases of the junction unmatched. There are 14 residues in the CDR3. CDR3 in amino acids: CASSHGQADQPQHF. The CDR3 region has the DNA TGTGCCAGCTCACATGGACAGGCTGATCAGCCCCAGCATTTT.

This clonotype was seen many times. The chain is built from TRBV4-2 and TRBJ2-7; the match to TRBD1 covers 9 bases. Trimming at V came to 3 bases and at J to 3 bases, leaving 15 bases not matched to a gene. CDR1 and CDR2 from the germline V gene are LGHNA and YNFKEQ. CDR3 size: 18 residues. CDR3 in DNA: TGTGCCAGCAGCCACGCCCCAATGAGGGGACAGGGAAACTACGAGCAGTACTTC. Translated, it gives CASSHAPMRGQGNYEQYF.

The chain combines TRBV20-1 with TRBJ2-7; maybe TRBD2 (6 bases). V gave up 0 bases and J gave up 5 bases, with 14 bases separating them. This CDR3 contains 14 residues. Germline loops: CDR1 DFQATT, CDR2 SNEGSKA (reference sequence). The CDR3 region is CSARDPGGSDEQYF. Here the CDR3 DNA reads TGCAGTGCTAGAGATCCCGGGGGATCGGACGAGCAGTACTTC.

This sequence joins TRBV5-1 and TRBJ2-2, with a weak D call TRBD2 (7 bases). The CDR3 has 13 residues. Trimming stripped 6 bases from V and 8 bases from J, with 14 bases between. Germline V gene data show CDR1 as SGHRS and CDR2 as YFSETQ. The CDR3 DNA sequence: TGCGCCAGCACCTGGGAGGGGACAGGGGAGCTGTTTTTT. Translated: CASTWEGTGELFF.

This rearrangement joins TRBV7-2 to TRBJ2-7; D gene uncertain. This CDR3 comprises 13 residues. Trimming removed 7 bases at V and 2 bases at J, with 12 bases between. The germline CDR1 and CDR2 sequences are SGHTA and FQGNSA. CDR3 bases: TGTGCCAGCATCACCTCTGCTGCCTACGAGCAGTACTTC. The encoded protein is CASITSAAYEQYF.

This clonotype was seen just once. A junction end diverges from the germline sequence, so it may reflect a read error. The genes are TRBV6-1 and TRBJ2-7, with D uncertain. Germline V gene lookup returns CDR1 MNHNS and CDR2 SASEGT. The CDR3 is 13 residues long. The CDR3 region is CASSEGGYYKQHF. CDR3 bases: TGTGCCAGCAGTGAAGGTGGTTATTACAAGCAGCACTTC.

This clonotype is classed as medium-sized. This chain uses TRBV29-1 with TRBJ2-5, with TRBD1 identical over 9 bases. Trimming took 4 bases from V and 2 from J; bases not matched to a gene: 2. Germline V gene lookup returns CDR1 SQVTM and CDR2 ANQGSEA. This CDR3 spans 13 amino acids. The chain's CDR3 is CSVVGQGQETQYF. The CDR3 nucleotides are TGCAGCGTTGTCGGACAGGGGCAAGAGACCCAGTACTTC.

This clonotype was detected once. The V gene is TRBV5-4, the J gene TRBJ2-2; 10 nucleotides line up with TRBD1. CDR1 and CDR2 (germline): SGHNT, YYREEE (reference sequence). V lost 4 bases and J lost 6; bases outside the gene matches: 3. The CDR3 is made up of 14 amino acids. CDR3 region: CASSPGTGAGELFF. DNA of the CDR3: TGTGCCAGCAGCCCGGGGACAGGGGCCGGGGAGCTGTTTTTT.

The chain recombines TRBV10-3 with TRBJ2-2; 8 bases line up with TRBD1. V was clipped by 6 bases and J by 3 bases; unmatched bases: 6. The CDR3 has 15 residues. Germline V gives CDR1 ENHRY, CDR2 SYGVKD. CDR3 bases: TGTGCCATCAGCCAGGACAGGGCCTACACCGGGGAGCTGTTTTTT. Translated: CAISQDRAYTGELFF.

This rearrangement joins TRBV11-3 to TRBJ2-7; D is unresolved. The V end was cut by 2 bases, the J end by 0 bases, with 8 bases between. The CDR3 spans 14 residues. CDR1 is SGHNT, CDR2 YENEEA, per germline. CDR3 sequence reads: CASSLIGRSYEQYF. The CDR3 DNA reads as TGTGCCAGCAGCTTAATAGGCCGCTCCTACGAGCAGTACTTC.

This clonotype was seen a handful of times. The CDR3 DNA follows: TGTGCCAGCAGACAGGGGGGCTCCTCCTACGAGCAGTACTTC. Amino acid sequence: CASRQGGSSYEQYF. The V and J genes are TRBV7-2 and TRBJ2-7, with 8 bases lining up with TRBD1. Per germline, CDR1 SGHTA and CDR2 FQGNSA. The CDR3 runs 14 residues. V dropped 6 bases and J dropped 0; count of bases not matched to a gene: 4.

This clonotype is judged medium-sized. The chain uses TRBV15 and TRBJ1-2, with 11 bases lining up with TRBD1. Per the germline V gene, CDR1 is LNHNV and CDR2 is YYDKDF (reference sequence). The V gene end was trimmed by 2 bases and the J gene end by 3 bases; junction bases not matched to a gene: 5. The CDR3 has 16 residues. CDR3 in amino acids: CATSRTDRGHYYGYTF. The DNA of the CDR3 is TGTGCCACCAGCAGAACGGACAGGGGGCACTACTATGGCTACACCTTC. Drawing the rest from reference TRBV15 and TRBJ1-2, the complete variable domain is DAMVIQNPRYQVTQFGKPVTLSCSQTLNHNVMYWYQQKSSQAPKLLFHYYDKDFNNEADTPDNFQSRRPNTSFCFLDIRSPGLGDTAMYLCATSRTDRGHYYGYTFGSGTRLTVV.

This clonotype was observed many times. The chain combines TRBV18 with TRBJ1-1; 7 bases agree with TRBD1. The CDR3 is 15 amino acids. J was trimmed by 1 base and V by 3 bases; bases with no gene match: 5. The germline V gene has CDR1 KGHSH and CDR2 LQKENI. Here the CDR3 reads CASSPARGGNTEAFF. The CDR3 DNA sequence: TGTGCCAGCTCACCGGCCAGGGGGGGGAACACTGAAGCTTTCTTT.

In this sample, this clonotype turned up many times. A single base separates this from a much larger clone, so it may be a read error. The V and J genes are TRBV5-1 and TRBJ2-7; D might be TRBD2 (5 bases). The CDR3 has 16 amino acids. The germline V gene has CDR1 SGHRS and CDR2 YFSETQ. Trimming stripped 1 base from V and 2 bases from J, with 16 bases between. The DNA of the CDR3 is TGCGCCAGCAGCTTGTACCCCGGGGTTAGCGCCTACGAGCAGTACTTC. It is translated as CASSLYPGVSAYEQYF.

The chain employs TRBV29-1 and TRBJ2-5; weak D call: TRBD1 (6 bases). Per the germline V gene, CDR1 is SQVTM and CDR2 is ANQGSEA. The CDR3 consists of 13 residues. The V end lost 4 bases, the J end lost 9 bases, and 18 bases lay between the germline ends. CDR3 protein: CSVVDRANQPQYF. The CDR3 nucleotides read TGCAGCGTTGTGGACAGAGCCAATCAGCCCCAGTACTTC. Combining the CDR3 with reference TRBV29-1 and TRBJ2-5 gives the whole variable domain SAVISQKPSRDICQRGTSLTIQCQVDSQVTMMFWYRQQPGQSLTLIATANQGSEATYESGFVIDKFPISRPNLTFSTLTVSNMSPEDSSIYLCSVVDRANQPQYFGPGTRLLVL.